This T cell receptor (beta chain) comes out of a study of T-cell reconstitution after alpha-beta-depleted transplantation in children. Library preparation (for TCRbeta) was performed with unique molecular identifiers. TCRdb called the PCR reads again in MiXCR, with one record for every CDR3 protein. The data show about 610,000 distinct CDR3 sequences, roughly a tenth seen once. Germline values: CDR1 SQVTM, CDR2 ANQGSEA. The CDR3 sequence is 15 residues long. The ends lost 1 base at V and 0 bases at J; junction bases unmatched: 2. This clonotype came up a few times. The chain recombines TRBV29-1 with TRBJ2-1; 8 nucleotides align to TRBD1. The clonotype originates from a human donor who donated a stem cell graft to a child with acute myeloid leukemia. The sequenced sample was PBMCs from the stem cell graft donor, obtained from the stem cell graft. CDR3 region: CSVEGQGPSYNEQFF. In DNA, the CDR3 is TGCAGCGTTGAAGGACAGGGGCCCTCCTACAATGAGCAGTTCTTC.